Detailed here is one T cell receptor (beta chain). Data came from immunoSEQ multiplex PCR; TCRdb stores just in-frame clones and leaves some out. The data contain roughly 98,000 clones, approximately 93% of them seen just once; the ten biggest clones take up 8%. The source of the sample is a study of control samples from healthy donors and cancer patients. Germline assignment: CDR1 ENHRY and CDR2 SYGVKD. The CDR3 loop spans 15 amino acids. V lost 10 bases and J lost 7; bases outside the gene matches: 18. The sequenced sample was blood. The chain uses TRBV10-3 and TRBJ1-1; TRBD1 matches 7 bases. This clonotype was sampled from a man younger than 35 in good health. CDR3 DNA sequence: TGTGCCAGCAACCCCTCCGGAGGGGGCAAGGGTGAAGCTTTCTTT. Translated, it gives CASNPSGGGKGEAFF.